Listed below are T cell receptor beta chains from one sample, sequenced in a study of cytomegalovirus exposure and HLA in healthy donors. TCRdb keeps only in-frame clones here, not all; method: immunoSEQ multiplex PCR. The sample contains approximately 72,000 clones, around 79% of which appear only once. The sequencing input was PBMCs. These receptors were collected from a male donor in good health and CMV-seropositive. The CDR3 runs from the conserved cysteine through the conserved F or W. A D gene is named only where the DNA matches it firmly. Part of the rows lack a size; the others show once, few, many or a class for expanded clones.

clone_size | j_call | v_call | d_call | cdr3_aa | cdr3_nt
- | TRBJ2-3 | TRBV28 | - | CASSFDGIGDTQYF | TGTGCCAGCAGTTTTGACGGGATCGGGGATACGCAGTATTTT
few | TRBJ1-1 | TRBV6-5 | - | CASSERENTEAFF | TGTGCCAGCAGTGAACGGGAGAACACTGAAGCTTTCTTT
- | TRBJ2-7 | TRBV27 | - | CATRTSSAYEQYF | TGTGCCACCCGGACATCATCAGCCTACGAGCAGTACTTC
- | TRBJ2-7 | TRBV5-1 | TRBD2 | CASSSGLAGANEQYF | TGCGCCAGCAGCTCCGGACTAGCGGGAGCTAACGAGCAGTACTTC
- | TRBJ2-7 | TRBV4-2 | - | CASSKGDTYEQYF | TGTGCCAGCAGCAAAGGAGATACCTACGAGCAGTACTTC
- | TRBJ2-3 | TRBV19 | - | CASSIDKAFTQYF | TGTGCCAGTAGTATAGATAAAGCCTTTACGCAGTATTTT
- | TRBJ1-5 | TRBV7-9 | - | CASSLAGEEPQHF | TGTGCCAGCAGCTTAGCAGGGGAGGAGCCCCAGCATTTT
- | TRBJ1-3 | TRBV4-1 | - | CASSQGDGTLGGNTIYF | TGCGCCAGCAGCCAAGGGGACGGGACACTCGGTGGAAACACCATATATTTT
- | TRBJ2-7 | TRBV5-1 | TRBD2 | CASSLAGLAGGLGHEQYF | TGCGCCAGCAGCTTGGCCGGGCTAGCGGGAGGTCTAGGCCACGAGCAGTACTTC
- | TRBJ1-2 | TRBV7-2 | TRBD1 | CASSLRDRDYGYTF | TGTGCCAGCAGCTTAAGGGACAGGGACTATGGCTACACCTTC
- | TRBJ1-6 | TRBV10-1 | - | CASSEHWDLASKDSPLHF | TGCGCCAGCAGTGAACATTGGGATCTAGCGTCCAAGGATTCACCCCTCCACTTT
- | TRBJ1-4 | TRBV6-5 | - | CATGATNEKLFF | TGTGCCACGGGGGCAACTAATGAAAAACTGTTTTTT
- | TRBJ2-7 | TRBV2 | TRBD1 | CASSRTGIYEQYF | TGTGCCAGCAGCCGGACAGGGATTTACGAGCAGTACTTC
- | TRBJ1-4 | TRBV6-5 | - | CASSYGREGEKLFF | TGTGCCAGCAGTTACGGCAGGGAAGGCGAAAAACTGTTTTTT
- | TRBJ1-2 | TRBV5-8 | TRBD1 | CASSLFRTGQGDYGYTF | TGTGCCAGCAGCTTGTTCAGGACAGGGCAAGGGGACTATGGCTACACCTTC
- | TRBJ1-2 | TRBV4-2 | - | CASSLAGDNYGYTF | TGTGCCAGCAGCCTGGCGGGAGATAACTATGGCTACACCTTC
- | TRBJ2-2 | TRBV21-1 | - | CASSNPGQYTGELFF | TGTGCCAGCAGCAACCCGGGACAGTACACCGGGGAGCTGTTTTTT
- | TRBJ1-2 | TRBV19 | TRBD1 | CASSPGQGFGYTF | TGTGCCAGTAGTCCGGGACAGGGGTTTGGCTACACCTTC
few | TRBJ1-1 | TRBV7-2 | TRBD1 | CASSPMGQGNTEAFF | TGTGCCAGCAGCCCTATGGGACAGGGGAACACTGAAGCTTTCTTT
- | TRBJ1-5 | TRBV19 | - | CASSIRSLLQPQHF | TGTGCCAGTAGTATACGGTCCCTTTTGCAGCCCCAGCATTTT
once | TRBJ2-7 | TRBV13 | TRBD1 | CASSRLGDRADSSYEQYF | TGTGCCAGCAGCAGGCTGGGAGACAGGGCCGATTCCTCCTACGAGCAGTACTTC
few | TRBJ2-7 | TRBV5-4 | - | CASSLTTTREQYF | TGTGCCAGCAGCTTGACTACAACGCGAGAGCAGTACTTC
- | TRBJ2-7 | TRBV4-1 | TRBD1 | CASSQDSGQGYEQYF | TGCGCCAGCAGCCAAGATTCGGGACAGGGCTACGAGCAGTACTTC
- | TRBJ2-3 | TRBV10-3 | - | CAITPGAQADTQYF | TGTGCCATCACCCCAGGGGCTCAGGCAGATACGCAGTATTTT
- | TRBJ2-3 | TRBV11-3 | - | CASSFRGSSTDTQYF | TGTGCCAGCAGCTTTCGAGGGTCTAGCACAGATACGCAGTATTTT
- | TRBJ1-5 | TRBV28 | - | CASSPMTGILPQHF | TGTGCCAGCAGTCCCATGACAGGTATACTGCCCCAGCATTTT
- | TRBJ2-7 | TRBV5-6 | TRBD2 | CASSLVRASGRASEQYF | TGTGCCAGCAGCTTGGTTAGAGCTAGCGGGAGGGCCAGCGAGCAGTACTTC
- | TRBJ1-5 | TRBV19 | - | CASSIWQVNQPQHF | TGTGCCAGTAGTATCTGGCAGGTCAATCAGCCCCAGCATTTT
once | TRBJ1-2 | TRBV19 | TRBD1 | CASSYNGQGVYGYTF | TGTGCCAGTAGTTACAACGGACAGGGTGTCTATGGCTACACCTTC
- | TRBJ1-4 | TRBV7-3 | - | CASSLRGASNEKLFF | TGTGCCAGCAGCTTACGGGGGGCCTCTAATGAAAAACTGTTTTTT
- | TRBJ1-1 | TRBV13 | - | CASSLGTGEAFF | TGTGCCAGCAGCTTAGGGACAGGTGAAGCTTTCTTT
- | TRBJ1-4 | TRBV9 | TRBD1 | CASSVGAGQATNEKLFF | TGTGCCAGCAGCGTAGGGGCGGGACAGGCAACTAATGAAAAACTGTTTTTT